This TCR beta chain comes out of a study of cytomegalovirus exposure and HLA in healthy donors. The study, taken as a whole, reports: Exclusion applied to some V segments, including TRBV6-2 and TRBV6-3, as they were indistinguishable. TCR beta sequences reportedly predicted most subjects' HLA-A and HLA-B alleles accurately.

13 Jbeta primers and 60 Vbeta primers were used for the PCR. Method: immunoSEQ multiplex PCR; TCRdb's copy keeps in-frame clones and lacks some. The data hold over 150,000 clones, with 60% to 85% observed a single time. Points on this clone: Its antigen is still unknown.

This CDR3 region has 15 residues. The clonotype was recovered from a male donor in good health and CMV-seropositive. The chain uses TRBV21-1 and TRBJ2-7; the table gives TRBD1 as D, unverified against the DNA. TRBV21-1 is a recognized pseudogene. The sequenced sample consisted of PBMCs. The CDR3 coding sequence is TGTGCCAGCAGCAAGAGCGGACAGGGAAAGGGCGAGCAGTACTTC. Its translation: CASSKSGQGKGEQYF.